The count of the clone carrying this T cell receptor beta chain is one. In the original workflow: By means of reference gene primer amplification, nucleated cell counts were estimated. Some clones are missing from TCRdb's copy, which holds only in-frame ones; the method was immunoSEQ multiplex PCR. V, J and clone size were drawn from that table, and D and trimming were deduced from the DNA. The table includes nearly 110,000 clones, 70% to 90% detected once. This record comes from a study of blood T cell repertoires in COVID-19. Study-level background: Spain, Italy and the United States supplied samples that represented acute and convalescent COVID-19. Sample material is recorded as cDNA or gDNA derived from T cells, B-cell-depleted T cells, or PBMCs.

V lost 4 bases, J lost 4 bases, and 5 bases stayed unmatched. This CDR3 has 14 residues. The V gene's germline CDR1 is SGHNT and CDR2 YYREEE (reference sequence). This clonotype was obtained from a man aged 45-60 years with active or convalescent COVID-19. The sequenced material came from peripheral blood. The rearrangement uses TRBV5-4 and TRBJ2-7, with TRBD2 matching over 10 bases. The CDR3 here is CASSPGLATYEQYF. The CDR3 DNA reads TGTGCCAGCAGCCCGGGACTAGCGACGTACGAGCAGTACTTC.